This T cell receptor beta chain was sequenced for a study of cytomegalovirus exposure and HLA in healthy donors. Overall study results and limits: Among TCR beta chains, those listed as cytomegalovirus-associated numbered over 150. Association of a missense DCLRE1C variant with TCR beta V- and J-gene trimming was reported in a later analysis. In an earlier analysis, about 87% or about 30%: the productive usage of most TCR beta V segments.

Points on this clone: Its specificity is unknown.

Primers for the PCR totalled 60 Vbeta and 13 Jbeta. Some clones are missing from TCRdb's copy, which holds only in-frame ones; the method was immunoSEQ multiplex PCR. The sample lists about 160,000 clones; around 60% were seen once. CDR1 is SGDLS and CDR2 is YYNGEE in the germline V gene. Trimming took 0 bases from V and 4 from J, leaving 11 bases between them. This CDR3 region has 15 residues. The TCR sequence derives from a woman aged 55-69 years in good health and CMV-seropositive. Specimen: PBMCs. The chain couples TRBV9 to TRBJ2-1, with D perhaps matching TRBD2 (6 bases). As DNA, the CDR3 is TGTGCCAGCAGCGTAGATCGGGACTCTTACAATGAGCAGTTCTTC. The encoded protein is CASSVDRDSYNEQFF.